This TCR beta chain appears in the sequencing data of a study of a mutant IDH1 vaccine in newly diagnosed glioma. Study information: Previous treatment comprised radiotherapy, temozolomide, or both, mostly both.

To note about this clone: Its antigen is undetermined.

With 0 bases removed from V and 5 bases from J, the gap between germline ends came to 11 bases. The CDR3 is 15 amino acids. The germline V gene encodes CDR1 LGHNA and CDR2 YNFKEQ. Documented time point: week 11, during vaccination. Vaccination comprised doses that each held 300 ug of mutant IDH1 20-mer peptide, plus topical imiquimod. Clones were sequenced by immunoSEQ multiplex PCR, and TCRdb holds only the in-frame ones, with some missing. The table has about 61,000 clones, about four fifths seen once; the top ten hold 5% to 6.5%. This chain links TRBV4-2 with TRBJ1-5; D is possibly TRBD1 (5 bases). The sequenced sample was PBMCs, obtained from a glioma patient whose treatment included an IDH1 peptide vaccine. The TCR sequence derives from a man aged 45-60 years with glioma. CDR3 sequence (DNA): TGTGCCAGCAGCCAAGATAACAGCAGGGATCAGCCCCAGCATTTT. Amino acids: CASSQDNSRDQPQHF.